A selection of T cell receptor beta chains follows, all from one sample in a study of CD8+ T cells in alopecia areata. Sequencing was performed with immunoSEQ multiplex PCR; in TCRdb, only in-frame clones are kept and a portion is missing. This sample has 95,000 to 120,000 clones; around 54% occur once, and the top ten carry about 3.2%. The specimen comprised CD4+ T cells sorted from blood, sampled at week 24, from a patient treated with tofacitinib. These receptor sequences come from a human donor with alopecia areata. CDR3s include the opening cysteine and the closing phenylalanine or tryptophan. D genes are given only for firm matches. Clone size appears in some rows only: once, few, many, or a class for an expanded clone.

CDR3nt | CDR3aa | v_gene | abundance | d_gene | j_gene
TGTGCCGGTCAGGGCGCGAGCTCCTATAATTCACCCCTCCACTTT | CAGQGASSYNSPLHF | TRBV2 | NA | NA | TRBJ1-6
TGTGCCAGCAGCTCGAGCCTTTCGATGGCCTACGAGCAGTACTTC | CASSSSLSMAYEQYF | TRBV2 | NA | NA | TRBJ2-7
TGCAGCGCTGACCATTACAGCTATGGCTACACCTTC | CSADHYSYGYTF | TRBV29-1 | NA | NA | TRBJ1-2
TGTGCCAGCCAACGACTGTCCTCTGGGGCCAACGTCCTGACTTTC | CASQRLSSGANVLTF | TRBV5-6 | NA | NA | TRBJ2-6
TGTGCCAGCAGCTTAGGGACAGGAGCGAATACGCAGTATTTT | CASSLGTGANTQYF | TRBV7-8 | few | TRBD1 | TRBJ2-3
TGTGCCAGCAGCTTGGCCAGGTTCTCTGGGGCCAACGTCCTGACTTTC | CASSLARFSGANVLTF | TRBV5-6 | NA | NA | TRBJ2-6
TGTGCCAGCAGTAAAGGCGGGGGGGCCAATGAGCAGTTCTTC | CASSKGGGANEQFF | TRBV2 | NA | TRBD2 | TRBJ2-1
TGTGCCTACGATACAGGGGTTAACACCGGGGAGCTGTTTTTT | CAYDTGVNTGELFF | TRBV30 | few | TRBD1 | TRBJ2-2
TGTGCCAGCAGCTTAGCGGGGTCTGCCGGGGGCGGCTACACCTTC | CASSLAGSAGGGYTF | TRBV7-2 | NA | NA | TRBJ1-2
TGTGCCAGCAGCGTAAGGGCAGGGGGCTACGAGCAGTACTTC | CASSVRAGGYEQYF | TRBV9 | NA | TRBD1 | TRBJ2-7
TGCAGCGTAAACGACCGGGGGAATGAAAAACTGTTTTTT | CSVNDRGNEKLFF | TRBV29-1 | NA | NA | TRBJ1-4
TGTGCCTGGAGCTGGACAGGTGTGAACACTGAAGCTTTCTTT | CAWSWTGVNTEAFF | TRBV30 | NA | TRBD1 | TRBJ1-1
TGCGCCAGCAGCGCGGGACAGGGGACTAACTATGGCTACACCTTC | CASSAGQGTNYGYTF | TRBV5-1 | NA | TRBD1 | TRBJ1-2
TGTGCCAGCAGCTCTAGTGGGGATACGCAGTATTTT | CASSSSGDTQYF | TRBV11-2 | NA | NA | TRBJ2-3
TGTGCCAGCAGTTACGGAGCGGGAGCCTACGAGCAGTACTTC | CASSYGAGAYEQYF | TRBV6-6 | NA | TRBD2 | TRBJ2-7
TGCGCCAGCAGCCAAAGTCAGGGGAATCAGCCCCAGCATTTT | CASSQSQGNQPQHF | TRBV4-1 | few | NA | TRBJ1-5
TGTGCCTGGAGTGTAAGCGCCGGAAATACGCAGTATTTT | CAWSVSAGNTQYF | TRBV30 | NA | NA | TRBJ2-3
TGTGCCAGCAGCCAGAGACTGGGGACACCTAATGAAAAACTGTTTTTT | CASSQRLGTPNEKLFF | TRBV4-2 | NA | NA | TRBJ1-4
TGTGCCAGCAGCTTGACAAACCTCAAAGAGACCCAGTACTTC | CASSLTNLKETQYF | TRBV5-6 | NA | NA | TRBJ2-5
TGTGCCAGCTCACCGGGACAGGTCAACTATGGCTACACCTTC | CASSPGQVNYGYTF | TRBV18 | few | TRBD1 | TRBJ1-2
TGTGCCAGCAGCACACCTAGCACAGATACGCAGTATTTT | CASSTPSTDTQYF | TRBV9 | NA | NA | TRBJ2-3
TGTGCCAGCAGCTACTCTCTAGGGCCCACAGATACGCAGTATTTT | CASSYSLGPTDTQYF | TRBV5-8 | NA | NA | TRBJ2-3
TGTGCCAGCAGTTTTACCGGGACAGGGGGCGCGGATGGCTACACCTTC | CASSFTGTGGADGYTF | TRBV27 | NA | TRBD1 | TRBJ1-2
TGCGCCAGCAGCACGACAGGGGGGATCAACACTGAAGCTTTCTTT | CASSTTGGINTEAFF | TRBV5-1 | NA | TRBD1 | TRBJ1-1
TGTGCCTGGAGTGTACTCGGAGAGGCTTTCTTT | CAWSVLGEAFF | TRBV30 | once | NA | TRBJ1-1
TGTGCCTGGCTAGGGCAGGGGCAAGAGACCCAGTACTTC | CAWLGQGQETQYF | TRBV30 | NA | NA | TRBJ2-5
TGTGCCAGCACTAGGGCTACAGGGGACTATTATGGCTACACCTTC | CASTRATGDYYGYTF | TRBV6-5 | few | TRBD1 | TRBJ1-2
TGTGCCAGCCGCTCGGGGGGGAAGCACGGCGAGCAGTACTTC | CASRSGGKHGEQYF | TRBV6-6 | NA | TRBD2 | TRBJ2-7
TGTGCCAGCAGCCAGTCCGGGACAGGGGGAAACATTCAGTACTTC | CASSQSGTGGNIQYF | TRBV4-2 | NA | TRBD1 | TRBJ2-4